This TCR beta chain came from a study of T cell responses to AZD1222 COVID-19 vaccine. General study points: The repertoires were collected only after the peak T cell response. Among the donors, most were white British and more were female, and clonal diversity was possibly underestimated. Regions 160-218 and 743-854 dominated among vaccine-associated CD4 TCRs spanning spike.

The assay was immunoSEQ multiplex PCR, and TCRdb's table has in-frame clones only and misses some. The sample consists of around 80,000 clones, approximately 83% of them appearing once. The germline V gene has CDR1 SGHRS and CDR2 YFSETQ. V was trimmed by 5 bases and J by 7 bases, leaving 10 bases between them. This CDR3 spans 12 amino acids. As for this clone: Its antigen is not known.

The sample here was peripheral blood, taken 28 days after the second AZD1222 dose. This receptor was identified in an adult who received the AZD1222 COVID-19 vaccine. V and J are TRBV5-1 and TRBJ2-1, with a tentative D call TRBD1 (5 bases). CDR3 in DNA: TGCGCCAGCAGTCTCGCAGGGAATGAGCAGTTCTTC. Translating it yields CASSLAGNEQFF.